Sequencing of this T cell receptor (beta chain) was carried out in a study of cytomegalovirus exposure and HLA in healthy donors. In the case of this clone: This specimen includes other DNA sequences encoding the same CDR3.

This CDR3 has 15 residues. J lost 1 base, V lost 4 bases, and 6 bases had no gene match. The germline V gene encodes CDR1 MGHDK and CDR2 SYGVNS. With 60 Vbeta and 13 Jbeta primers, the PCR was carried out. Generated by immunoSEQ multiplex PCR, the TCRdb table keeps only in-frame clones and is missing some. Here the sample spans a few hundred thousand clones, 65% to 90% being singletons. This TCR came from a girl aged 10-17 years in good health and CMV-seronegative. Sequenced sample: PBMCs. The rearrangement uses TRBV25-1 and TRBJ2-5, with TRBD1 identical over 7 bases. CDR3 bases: TGTGCCAGCAGTGCGTTGACAGGGCGCCAAGAGACCCAGTACTTC. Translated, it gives CASSALTGRQETQYF.